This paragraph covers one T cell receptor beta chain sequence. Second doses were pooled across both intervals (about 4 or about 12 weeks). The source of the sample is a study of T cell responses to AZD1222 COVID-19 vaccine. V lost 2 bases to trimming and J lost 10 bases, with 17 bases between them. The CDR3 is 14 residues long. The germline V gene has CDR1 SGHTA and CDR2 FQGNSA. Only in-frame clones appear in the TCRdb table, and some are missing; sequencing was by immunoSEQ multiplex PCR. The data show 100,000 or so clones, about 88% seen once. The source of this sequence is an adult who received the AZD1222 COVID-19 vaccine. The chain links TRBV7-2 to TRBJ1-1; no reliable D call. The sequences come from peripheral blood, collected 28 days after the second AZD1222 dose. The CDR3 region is CASSLTRGHNPAFF. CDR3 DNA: TGTGCCAGCAGCTTAACGCGCGGGCACAACCCAGCTTTCTTT.